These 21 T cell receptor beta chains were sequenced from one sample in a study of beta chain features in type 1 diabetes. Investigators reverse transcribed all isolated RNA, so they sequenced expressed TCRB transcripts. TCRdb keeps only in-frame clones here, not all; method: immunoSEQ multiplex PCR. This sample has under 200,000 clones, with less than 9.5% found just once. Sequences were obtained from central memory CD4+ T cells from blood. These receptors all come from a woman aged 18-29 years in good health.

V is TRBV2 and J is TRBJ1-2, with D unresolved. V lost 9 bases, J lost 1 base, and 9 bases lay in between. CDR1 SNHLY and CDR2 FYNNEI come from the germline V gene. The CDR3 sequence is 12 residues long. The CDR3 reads CASQTGNYGYTF. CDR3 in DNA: TGTGCCAGTCAGACTGGTAACTATGGCTACACCTTC.

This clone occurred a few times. The CDR3 DNA reads as TGTGCCAGCAGTCCACAGGGTCCCCAAGAGACCCAGTACTTC. This translates into CASSPQGPQETQYF. The chain combines TRBV2 with TRBJ2-5; possibly TRBD1 for D (6 bases). Germline CDR1 reads SNHLY; CDR2 reads FYNNEI. V was cut by 5 bases and J by 1 base, with 11 bases left in between. CDR3 length: 14 residues.

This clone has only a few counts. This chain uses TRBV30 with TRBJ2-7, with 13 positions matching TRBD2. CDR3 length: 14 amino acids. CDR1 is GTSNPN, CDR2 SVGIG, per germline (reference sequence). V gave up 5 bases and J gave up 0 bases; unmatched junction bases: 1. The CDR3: CAWGLAGASYEQYF. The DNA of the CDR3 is TGTGCCTGGGGACTAGCGGGGGCCTCCTACGAGCAGTACTTC.

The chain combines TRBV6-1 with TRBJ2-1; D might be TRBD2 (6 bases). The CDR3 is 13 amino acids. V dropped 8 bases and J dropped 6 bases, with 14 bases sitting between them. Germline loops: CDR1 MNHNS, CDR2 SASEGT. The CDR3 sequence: CASLEGSGNEQFF. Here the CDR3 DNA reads TGTGCCAGCTTGGAGGGATCAGGCAATGAGCAGTTCTTC.

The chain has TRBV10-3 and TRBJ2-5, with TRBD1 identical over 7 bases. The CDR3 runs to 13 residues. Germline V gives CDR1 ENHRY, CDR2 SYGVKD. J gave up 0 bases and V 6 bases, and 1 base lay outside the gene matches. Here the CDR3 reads CAISGQDQETQYF. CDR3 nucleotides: TGTGCCATCAGCGGACAGGACCAAGAGACCCAGTACTTC.

This chain's CDR3 is CASSPDWNTEAFF. CDR3 in DNA: TGTGCCAGTAGTCCAGATTGGAACACTGAAGCTTTCTTT. The chain links TRBV19 to TRBJ1-1; D is undetermined. Trimming shortened V by 5 bases and J by 1 base, and 8 bases separated the two germline ends. This CDR3 is 13 amino acids long. Germline V gene lookup returns CDR1 LNHDA and CDR2 SQIVND (reference sequence).

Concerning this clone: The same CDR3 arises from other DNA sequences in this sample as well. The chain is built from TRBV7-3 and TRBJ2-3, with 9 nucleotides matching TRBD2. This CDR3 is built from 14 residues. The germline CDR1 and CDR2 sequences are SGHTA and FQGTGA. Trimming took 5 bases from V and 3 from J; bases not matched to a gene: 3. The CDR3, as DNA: TGTGCCAGCAGCCGAGCGGGGGGAACAGATACGCAGTATTTT. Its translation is CASSRAGGTDTQYF.

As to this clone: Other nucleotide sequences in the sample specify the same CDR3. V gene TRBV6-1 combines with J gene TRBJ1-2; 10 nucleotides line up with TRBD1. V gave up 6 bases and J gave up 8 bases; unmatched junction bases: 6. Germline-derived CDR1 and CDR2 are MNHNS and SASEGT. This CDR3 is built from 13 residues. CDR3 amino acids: CASRATGGEGYTF. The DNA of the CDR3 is TGTGCCAGCAGGGCGACAGGGGGCGAAGGCTACACCTTC.

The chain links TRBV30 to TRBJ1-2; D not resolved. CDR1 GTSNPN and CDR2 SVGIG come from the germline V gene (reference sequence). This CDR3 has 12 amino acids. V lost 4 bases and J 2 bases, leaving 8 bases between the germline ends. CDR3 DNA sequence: TGTGCCTGGACTACTGTCAACTATGGCTACACCTTC. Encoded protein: CAWTTVNYGYTF.

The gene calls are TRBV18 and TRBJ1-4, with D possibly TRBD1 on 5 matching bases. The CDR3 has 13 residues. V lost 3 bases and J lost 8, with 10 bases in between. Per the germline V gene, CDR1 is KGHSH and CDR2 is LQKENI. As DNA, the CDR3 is TGTGCCAGCTCACCGACAGCTGAAGAAAAACTGTTTTTT. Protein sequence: CASSPTAEEKLFF. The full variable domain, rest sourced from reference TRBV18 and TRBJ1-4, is NAGVMQNPRHLVRRRGQEARLRCSPMKGHSHVYWYRQLPEEGLKFMVYLQKENIIDESGMPKERFSAEFPKEGPSILRIQQVVRGDSAAYFCASSPTAEEKLFFGSGTQLSVL.

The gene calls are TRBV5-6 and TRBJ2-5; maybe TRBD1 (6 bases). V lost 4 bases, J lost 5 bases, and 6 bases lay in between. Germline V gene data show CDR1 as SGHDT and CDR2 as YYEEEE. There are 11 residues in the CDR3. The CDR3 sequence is CASSDRETQYF. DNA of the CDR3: TGTGCCAGCAGCGACAGGGAGACCCAGTACTTC. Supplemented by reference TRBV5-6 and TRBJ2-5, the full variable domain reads DAGVTQSPTHLIKTRGQQVTLRCSPKSGHDTVSWYQQALGQGPQFIFQYYEEEERQRGNFPDRFSGHQFPNYSSELNVNALLLGDSALYLCASSDRETQYFGPGTRLLVL.

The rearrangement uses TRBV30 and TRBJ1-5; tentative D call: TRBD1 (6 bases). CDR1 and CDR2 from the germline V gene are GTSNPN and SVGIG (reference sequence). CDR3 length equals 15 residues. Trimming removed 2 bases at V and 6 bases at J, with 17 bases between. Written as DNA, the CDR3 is TGTGCCTGGAGTCCTGCCCCCGGGGGGCCTCAGCCCCAGCATTTT. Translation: CAWSPAPGGPQPQHF.

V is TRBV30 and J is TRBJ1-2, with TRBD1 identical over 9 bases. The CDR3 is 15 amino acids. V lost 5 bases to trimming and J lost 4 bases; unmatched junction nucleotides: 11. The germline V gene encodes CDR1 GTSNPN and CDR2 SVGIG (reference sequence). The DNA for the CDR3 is TGTGCCTGGGATCCGGGACAGGGAGTTTCCTATGGCTACACCTTC. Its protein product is CAWDPGQGVSYGYTF.

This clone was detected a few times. This CDR3 reads CASSLIRTTEAFF. CDR3 sequence (DNA): TGTGCCAGCAGCTTGATAAGAACAACTGAAGCTTTCTTT. The rearrangement uses TRBV7-9 and TRBJ1-1; D is ambiguous. The V end lost 3 bases, the J end lost 5 bases, and 10 bases lay between the germline ends. This CDR3 spans 13 amino acids. CDR1 is SEHNR and CDR2 is FQNEAQ in the germline V gene (reference sequence).

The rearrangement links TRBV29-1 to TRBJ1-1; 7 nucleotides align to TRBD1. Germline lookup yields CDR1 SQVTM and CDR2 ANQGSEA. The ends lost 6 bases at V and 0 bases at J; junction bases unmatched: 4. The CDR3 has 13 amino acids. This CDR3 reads CSVGDRMNTEAFF. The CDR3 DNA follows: TGCAGCGTGGGGGACAGAATGAACACTGAAGCTTTCTTT.

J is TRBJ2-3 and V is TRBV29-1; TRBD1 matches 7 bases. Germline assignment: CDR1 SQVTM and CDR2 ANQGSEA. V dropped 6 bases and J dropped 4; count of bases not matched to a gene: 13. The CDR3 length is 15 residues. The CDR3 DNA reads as TGCAGCGTGGCCTCAAGGGGACAGTCAGCAGATACGCAGTATTTT. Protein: CSVASRGQSADTQYF.

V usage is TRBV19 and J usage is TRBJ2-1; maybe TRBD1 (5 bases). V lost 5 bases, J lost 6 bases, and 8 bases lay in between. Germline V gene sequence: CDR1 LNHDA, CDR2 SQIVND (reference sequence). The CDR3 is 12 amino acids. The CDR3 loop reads CASSPQGNEQFF. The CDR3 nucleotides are TGTGCCAGTAGTCCTCAGGGCAATGAGCAGTTCTTC.

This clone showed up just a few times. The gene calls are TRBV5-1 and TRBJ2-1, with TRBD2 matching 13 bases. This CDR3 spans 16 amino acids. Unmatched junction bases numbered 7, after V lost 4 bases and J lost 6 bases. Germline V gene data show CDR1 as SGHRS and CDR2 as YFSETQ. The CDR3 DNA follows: TGCGCCAGCAGCCCCCCGGGACTAGCGGGAATCAATGAGCAGTTCTTC. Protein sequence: CASSPPGLAGINEQFF.

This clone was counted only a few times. CDR3 loop: CASSFWGNGEKLFF. Written as DNA, the CDR3 is TGTGCCAGCAGTTTTTGGGGCAATGGGGAAAAACTGTTTTTT. The genes are TRBV27 and TRBJ1-4; D might be TRBD1 (5 bases). V was pared by 3 bases and J by 8 bases, with 13 bases between. The CDR3 is 14 amino acids. Germline loops: CDR1 MNHEY, CDR2 SMNVEV (reference sequence). Full variable domain (missing parts from reference TRBV27 and TRBJ1-4): EAQVTQNPRYLITVTGKKLTVTCSQNMNHEYMSWYRQDPGLGLRQIYYSMNVEVTDKGDVPEGYKVSRKEKRNFPLILESPSPNQTSLYFCASSFWGNGEKLFFGSGTQLSVL.

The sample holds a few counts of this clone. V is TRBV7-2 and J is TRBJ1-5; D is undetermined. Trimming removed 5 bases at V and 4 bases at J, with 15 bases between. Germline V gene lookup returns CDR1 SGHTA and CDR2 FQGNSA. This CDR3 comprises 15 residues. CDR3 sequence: CASSRSGLRNQPQHF. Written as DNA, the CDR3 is TGTGCCAGCAGCCGAAGTGGACTGAGAAATCAGCCCCAGCATTTT. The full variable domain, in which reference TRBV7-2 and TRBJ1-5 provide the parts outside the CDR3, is GAGVSQSPSNKVTEKGKDVELRCDPISGHTALYWYRQSLGQGLEFLIYFQGNSAPDKSGLPSDRFSAERTGGSVSTLTIQRTQQEDSAVYLCASSRSGLRNQPQHFGDGTRLSIL.

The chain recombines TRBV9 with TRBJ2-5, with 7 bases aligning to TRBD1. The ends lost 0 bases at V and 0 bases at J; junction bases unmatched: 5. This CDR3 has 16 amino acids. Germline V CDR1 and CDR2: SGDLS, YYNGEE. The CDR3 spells CASSVGDSMYQETQYF. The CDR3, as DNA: TGTGCCAGCAGCGTAGGGGACAGTATGTACCAAGAGACCCAGTACTTC.